This TCR beta chain stems from a study of T cell responses to AZD1222 COVID-19 vaccine. At the level of the study: Recipients boosted at about 4 weeks or about 12 weeks are pooled.

As regards this clone: The antigen remains undetermined. Relative to the germline gene, one junction end is altered; a read error may explain this.

Points from the study as a whole: White British donors predominated, females outnumbered males, and clonal diversity was possibly underestimated.

Sequenced by immunoSEQ multiplex PCR; TCRdb stores in-frame clones only, minus some. The sample carries about 120,000 clones, approximately 88% recorded once. Germline CDR1 reads MNHNS; CDR2 reads SASEGT. This CDR3 has 12 amino acids. V gene TRBV6-1 combines with J gene TRBJ1-4; D is ambiguous. The sample was peripheral blood, taken on day 0 of AZD1222 vaccination. The source is an adult in good health. CDR3 residues: CASNEVNEKLFF. CDR3 in DNA: TGTGCCAGCAATGAAGTTAATGAAAAACTGTTTTTT.